A selection of T cell receptor beta chains follows, all from one sample in a study of blood T cell repertoires in COVID-19. The protocol was immunoSEQ multiplex PCR, while the TCRdb copy is restricted to in-frame clones and leaves out a portion. The table includes about 230,000 clones, approximately 81% detected once. The sample comprised peripheral blood. Receptors originate from a woman of 80 years or more with acute or convalescent COVID-19. Each CDR3 is given with its conserved first and last residue. A D gene is named only where the DNA matches it firmly. Clone size is shown for a subset of rows, as once, few, many or a class of expanded clone.

>.|.|TRBV18|TRBJ1-1
CASSPGFPGNTEAFF
TGTGCCAGCTCACCTGGGTTCCCAGGGAACACTGAAGCTTTCTTT
>.|.|TRBV5-5|TRBJ1-1
CASSFTVMNTEAFF
TGTGCCAGCAGCTTCACGGTCATGAACACTGAAGCTTTCTTT
>few|TRBD1|TRBV5-1|TRBJ2-1
CASNSGTGLYNEQFF
TGCGCCAGCAACTCCGGGACAGGGTTATACAATGAGCAGTTCTTC
>.|.|TRBV10-2|TRBJ2-7
CASSLDISYEQYF
TGCGCCAGCAGTCTCGACATTTCCTACGAGCAGTACTTC
>.|.|TRBV30|TRBJ2-2
CAWSRGPTGELFF
TGTGCCTGGAGCCGGGGTCCCACCGGGGAGCTGTTTTTT
>.|TRBD1|TRBV29-1|TRBJ1-5
CSVQQGSRDQPQHF
TGCAGCGTTCAACAGGGGTCTCGGGATCAGCCCCAGCATTTT
>.|.|TRBV4-1|TRBJ1-2
CASSQFDLTAGYTF
TGCGCCAGCAGCCAATTCGACTTAACGGCTGGCTACACCTTC
>.|.|TRBV18|TRBJ2-7
CASSPRGQTLFGDEQYF
TGTGCCAGCTCACCCAGAGGACAGACCCTCTTCGGGGACGAGCAGTACTTC
>once|TRBD2|TRBV7-9|TRBJ2-7
CASSSRYGTTYSYEQYF
TGTGCCAGCAGTTCTCGATACGGGACTACCTACTCCTACGAGCAGTACTTC
>.|.|TRBV7-9|TRBJ1-5
CASSLVGVDQPQHF
TGTGCCAGCAGCTTGGTGGGAGTCGATCAGCCCCAGCATTTT